A single T cell receptor beta chain is shown here with its context. As defined, naive CD8 cells were CD45RO-negative and positively selected for CCR7, with terminally differentiated effector memory CD45RA+ cells excluded. This record comes from a study of shared clonotypes between healthy human individuals. There are 15 residues in the CDR3. Trimming pared 5 bases from V and 4 bases from J, leaving 17 bases between. Germline V gene data show CDR1 as SGHVT and CDR2 as SQSDAQ. Each subset's genomic DNA was shared equally among a number of immunoSEQ plates. TCRdb's table, derived via immunoSEQ multiplex PCR, lists solely in-frame clones and lacks some. The sample carries approximately 2,000,000 clones, 93% recorded once.

This sequence joins TRBV7-4 and TRBJ1-2; tentatively, D is TRBD1 (5 bases). The sequence was collected from a young man in good health. Some clones in this sample may be carry-over from other donors' samples. Source material: naive CD8+ T cells from PBMCs. CDR3 DNA sequence: TGTGCCAGCAGCGTAAAACCGGGGCTATCCTATGGCTACACCTTC. Its protein product is CASSVKPGLSYGYTF.